Shown below are 21 T cell receptor beta chains from a single sample sequenced in a study of cytomegalovirus exposure and HLA in healthy donors. Clones were read by immunoSEQ multiplex PCR, and TCRdb kept only the in-frame ones, dropping some. Of tens of thousands of clones in the sample, around 94% were seen once. Sequencing was done on a sample of PBMCs. These receptor sequences come from a man in his late teens or twenties in good health and CMV-seronegative.

The chain combines TRBV29-1 with TRBJ2-5, with TRBD2 identical over 8 bases. Germline CDR1 and CDR2: SQVTM and ANQGSEA. The CDR3 is 13 amino acids. The J segment lost 5 bases and the V segment lost 7 bases, leaving 9 bases of the junction unmatched. The CDR3 coding sequence is TGCAGCGCCCGGGGGGGGACTAGGGAGACCCAGTACTTC. Translated, it gives CSARGGTRETQYF.

V usage is TRBV19 and J usage is TRBJ2-7; TRBD2 aligns across 7 bases. After removal of 3 bases from V and 5 bases from J, the junction contained 7 bases not matched to a gene. CDR1 and CDR2 from the germline V gene are LNHDA and SQIVND (reference sequence). The CDR3 runs 14 residues. This CDR3 reads CASSIQGGSNEQYF. CDR3 coding DNA: TGTGCCAGTAGTATTCAGGGCGGGAGTAACGAGCAGTACTTC.

The chain couples TRBV5-1 to TRBJ1-1; weak D call: TRBD1 (6 bases). The V and J ends lost 2 bases and 0 bases respectively, with 14 bases between them. This CDR3 is 16 amino acids long. Germline assignment: CDR1 SGHRS and CDR2 YFSETQ. The CDR3, as DNA: TGCGCCAGCAGCTTACTCGCCGGGACACTGAACACTGAAGCTTTCTTT. Translating gives CASSLLAGTLNTEAFF.

A note on this clone: Other DNA sequences in this sample translate to the same CDR3. The V gene is TRBV5-4, the J gene TRBJ2-5; 8 nucleotides align to TRBD2. With 4 bases clipped from V and 5 bases from J, the junction kept 1 base outside the gene matches. The CDR3 covers 12 residues. Germline V gene sequence: CDR1 SGHNT, CDR2 YYREEE (reference sequence). The CDR3 loop is CASSPGGETQYF. The CDR3 nucleotides are TGTGCCAGCAGCCCGGGAGGGGAGACCCAGTACTTC.

Here the CDR3 reads CASSLGSEQFF. Here the CDR3 DNA reads TGTGCCAGCAGCTTAGGGAGTGAGCAGTTCTTC. The chain combines TRBV7-9 with TRBJ2-1, with no clear D. The CDR3 runs 11 residues. V shed 1 base and J shed 9 bases, with 4 bases lying between them. Germline CDR1 and CDR2: SEHNR and FQNEAQ (reference sequence).

The CDR3 DNA sequence: TGCGCCAGCAGCCAAGAGGGGCAGGCGGACTATGGCTACACCTTC. Translating it yields CASSQEGQADYGYTF. V is TRBV4-3 and J is TRBJ1-2; D is perhaps TRBD1 (5 bases). Germline V lookup: CDR1 LGHNA, CDR2 YSLEER. The CDR3 has 15 residues. V lost 0 bases and J lost 3, with 11 bases in between.

This chain links TRBV30 with TRBJ1-2; D uncertain. Germline V CDR1 and CDR2: GTSNPN, SVGIG (reference sequence). The CDR3 is made up of 12 amino acids. The ends were cut back, 5 bases at V and 4 bases at J, with 11 bases in the middle. The chain's CDR3 is CAWAPGSYGYTF. DNA of the CDR3: TGTGCCTGGGCCCCAGGTTCCTATGGCTACACCTTC.

The chain carries TRBV7-3 and TRBJ1-5; D remains unclear. V lost 6 bases to trimming and J lost 3 bases, with 18 bases between them. The CDR3 totals 16 residues. Germline loops: CDR1 SGHTA, CDR2 FQGTGA. In nucleotides, the CDR3 is TGTGCCAGCAGACATCCGACTAAGGGAACCAATCAGCCCCAGCATTTT. Translated, it gives CASRHPTKGTNQPQHF.

The chain is built from TRBV6-6 and TRBJ1-1; perhaps TRBD1 as D (5 bases). V gave up 0 bases and J gave up 1 base, with 9 bases separating them. This CDR3 is 15 amino acids long. CDR1 is MNHNY, CDR2 SVGAGI, per germline (reference sequence). The CDR3 nucleotides read TGTGCCAGCAGTTACTCCCAGGGTGGGAACACTGAAGCTTTCTTT. It codes for CASSYSQGGNTEAFF.

The CDR3 nucleotides are TGTGCCAGCAGTTTGCCCTTCGGACAGGGAACTACCAACTTAAACTATGGCTACACCTTC. It encodes CASSLPFGQGTTNLNYGYTF. This chain connects TRBV28 to TRBJ1-2, with 8 bases matching TRBD1. V dropped 3 bases and J dropped 2; count of bases not matched to a gene: 20. Looked up from germline, CDR1 is MDHEN and CDR2 is SYDVKM. This CDR3 is built from 20 residues.

This clone has just one count. The J gene is TRBJ2-1, the V gene TRBV6-4; 8 bases fit TRBD2. Trimming took 7 bases from V and 6 from J; bases not matched to a gene: 11. The germline V gene encodes CDR1 MRHNA and CDR2 SNTAGT. This CDR3 comprises 15 residues. In DNA, the CDR3 is TGTGCCAGCACCCCCACTAGCGGAGCGTTCAATGAGCAGTTCTTC. It codes for CASTPTSGAFNEQFF.

J is TRBJ2-2 and V is TRBV11-2; D is perhaps TRBD1 (6 bases). There are 14 residues in the CDR3. V lost 8 bases to trimming and J lost 6 bases, with 16 bases between them. Germline CDR1 reads SGHAT; CDR2 reads FQNNGV. CDR3 protein: CASGGYGTAGELFF. In DNA, the CDR3 is TGTGCCAGCGGGGGCTACGGGACCGCCGGGGAGCTGTTTTTT.

This chain links TRBV7-9 with TRBJ2-1; TRBD2 matches at 11 bases. Germline CDR1 SEHNR, CDR2 FQNEAQ (reference sequence). The CDR3 is made up of 18 amino acids. Unmatched junction bases numbered 17, after V lost 5 bases and J lost 8 bases. CDR3 sequence reads: CASSPRLILLAGVHEQFF. In nucleotides, the CDR3 is TGTGCCAGCAGCCCCCGTCTCATTCTACTAGCGGGAGTCCATGAGCAGTTCTTC.

This clone was recorded only once. The chain carries TRBV5-6 and TRBJ2-2; 8 nucleotides align to TRBD1. CDR3 length equals 16 residues. Unmatched junction bases numbered 13, after V lost 4 bases and J lost 8 bases. In germline, CDR1 is SGHDT, CDR2 YYEEEE. DNA for the CDR3: TGTGCCAGCAGCATGGGGGTTGGACAGGGTCCAGGGGAGCTGTTTTTT. Translated, it gives CASSMGVGQGPGELFF.

CDR3 loop: CASSKSSGMYEQYF. The CDR3 DNA sequence: TGTGCCAGCAGCAAGTCTAGCGGGATGTACGAGCAGTACTTC. The V gene is TRBV7-2, the J gene TRBJ2-7; TRBD2 agrees at 9 bases. With 5 bases clipped from V and 4 bases from J, the junction kept 6 bases outside the gene matches. Germline CDR1 reads SGHTA; CDR2 reads FQGNSA. The CDR3 totals 14 residues.

The chain is built from TRBV7-8 and TRBJ2-7; 9 nucleotides match TRBD2. V gave up 1 base and J gave up 5 bases; unmatched junction bases: 6. This CDR3 contains 15 residues. Germline CDR1 is SGHVS and CDR2 is FQNEAQ. The CDR3 region is CASSLVASGKNEQYF. The CDR3 region has the DNA TGTGCCAGCAGCTTAGTGGCTAGCGGGAAAAACGAGCAGTACTTC.

The chain has TRBV19 and TRBJ2-1; perhaps TRBD2 as D (6 bases). The CDR3 runs 15 residues. The germline gives CDR1 LNHDA, CDR2 SQIVND (reference sequence). Between the trimmed V and J ends, which lost 4 bases and 3 bases, there was a span of 13 bases. CDR3 coding DNA: TGTGCCAGTAGTAAGGTGGGAGGAGTCTACAATGAGCAGTTCTTC. This codes for CASSKVGGVYNEQFF.

This chain links TRBV5-8 with TRBJ2-3; 11 nucleotides line up with TRBD2. This CDR3 has 16 residues. Per germline, CDR1 SGHTS and CDR2 YDEGEE. V lost 1 base, J lost 6 bases, and 7 bases stayed unmatched. The DNA for the CDR3 is TGTGCCAGCAGCTTGCGACTAGCGGGAAAGAAGGATACGCAGTATTTT. It codes for CASSLRLAGKKDTQYF.

The V gene is TRBV10-3, the J gene TRBJ2-1; 8 bases align to TRBD1. CDR1 is ENHRY, CDR2 SYGVKD, per germline. The CDR3 runs to 14 residues. With 7 bases clipped from V and 4 bases from J, the junction kept 6 bases outside the gene matches. The CDR3 region has the DNA TGTGCCATCAAAGGGGGACAGGATTACAATGAGCAGTTCTTC. Its translation: CAIKGGQDYNEQFF.

CDR3 bases: TGTGCCAGCAGCATTCAGGGTGGCACTGAAGCTTTCTTT. It is translated as CASSIQGGTEAFF. The chain combines TRBV7-2 with TRBJ1-1; maybe TRBD1 (5 bases). V lost 5 bases and J 4 bases, leaving 11 bases between the germline ends. The CDR3 is 13 residues long. Germline V gives CDR1 SGHTA, CDR2 FQGNSA. Using reference TRBV7-2 and TRBJ1-1 for the parts outside the CDR3, the full variable domain is GAGVSQSPSNKVTEKGKDVELRCDPISGHTALYWYRQSLGQGLEFLIYFQGNSAPDKSGLPSDRFSAERTGGSVSTLTIQRTQQEDSAVYLCASSIQGGTEAFFGQGTRLTVV.

This sequence joins TRBV7-6 and TRBJ2-7, with 8 bases that match TRBD2. CDR3 size: 16 residues. Germline CDR1 reads SGHVS; CDR2 reads FNYEAQ. J lost 2 bases, V lost 1 base, and 7 bases had no gene match. DNA of the CDR3: TGTGCCAGCAGCTTAGTTGTTAGCGGGGCAACCTACGAGCAGTACTTC. This gives the protein CASSLVVSGATYEQYF.